This TCR beta chain derives from a study of blood T cell repertoires in COVID-19. As for the study in general: T cells, B-cell-depleted T cells, or PBMCs supplied cDNA or gDNA.

This clone was found a few times. Germline V CDR1 and CDR2: SGHTA, FQGNSA. The V gene end was trimmed by 5 bases and the J gene end by 2 bases; junction bases not matched to a gene: 8. The CDR3 spans 15 residues. Produced via immunoSEQ multiplex PCR; TCRdb's table is partial and in-frame only. This table has about 320,000 clones, about 82% appearing once. The V and J genes are TRBV7-2 and TRBJ2-7, with 8 bases lining up with TRBD1. This receptor was taken from a woman in her 50s with acute or convalescent COVID-19. Input material: peripheral blood. In nucleotides, the CDR3 is TGTGCCAGCAGCCCCTACCGGACAGGGACCTACGAGCAGTACTTC. Amino acids: CASSPYRTGTYEQYF.